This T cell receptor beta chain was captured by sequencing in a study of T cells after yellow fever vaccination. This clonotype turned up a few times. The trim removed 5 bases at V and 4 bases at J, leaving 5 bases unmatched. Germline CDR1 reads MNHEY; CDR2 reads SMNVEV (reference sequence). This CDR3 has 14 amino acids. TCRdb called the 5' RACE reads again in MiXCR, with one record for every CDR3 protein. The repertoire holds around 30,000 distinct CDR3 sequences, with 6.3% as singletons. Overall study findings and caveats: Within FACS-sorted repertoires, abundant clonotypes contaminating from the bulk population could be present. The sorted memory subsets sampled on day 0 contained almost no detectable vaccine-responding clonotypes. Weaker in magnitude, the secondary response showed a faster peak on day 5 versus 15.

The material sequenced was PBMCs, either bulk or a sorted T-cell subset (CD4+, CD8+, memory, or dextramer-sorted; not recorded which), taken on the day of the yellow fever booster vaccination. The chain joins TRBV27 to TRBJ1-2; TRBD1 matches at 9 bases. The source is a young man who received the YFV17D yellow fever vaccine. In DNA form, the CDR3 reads TGTGCCAGCAGTCGACAGGGGGGAGCCTATGGCTACACCTTC. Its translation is CASSRQGGAYGYTF.